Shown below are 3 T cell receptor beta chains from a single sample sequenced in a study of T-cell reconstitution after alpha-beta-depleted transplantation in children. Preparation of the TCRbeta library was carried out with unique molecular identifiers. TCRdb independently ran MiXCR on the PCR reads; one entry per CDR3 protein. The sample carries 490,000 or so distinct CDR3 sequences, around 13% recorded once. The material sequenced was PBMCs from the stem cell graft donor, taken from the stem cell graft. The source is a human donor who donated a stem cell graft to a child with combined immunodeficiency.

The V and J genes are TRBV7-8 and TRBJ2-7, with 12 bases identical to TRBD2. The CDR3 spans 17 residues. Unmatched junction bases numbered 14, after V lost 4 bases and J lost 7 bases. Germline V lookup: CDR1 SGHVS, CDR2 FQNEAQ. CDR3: CASSSDLRLAGVWEQYF. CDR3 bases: TGTGCCAGCAGCTCCGACCTCCGACTAGCGGGAGTGTGGGAGCAGTACTTC.

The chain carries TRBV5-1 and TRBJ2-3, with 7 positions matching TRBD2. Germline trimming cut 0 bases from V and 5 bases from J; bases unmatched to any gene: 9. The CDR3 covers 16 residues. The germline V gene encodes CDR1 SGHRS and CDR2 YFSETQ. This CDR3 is CASSLGLAETGDTQYF. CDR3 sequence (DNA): TGCGCCAGCAGCTTGGGGCTAGCGGAGACCGGAGATACGCAGTATTTT. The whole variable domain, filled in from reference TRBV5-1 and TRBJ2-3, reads KAGVTQTPRYLIKTRGQQVTLSCSPISGHRSVSWYQQTPGQGLQFLFEYFSETQRNKGNFPGRFSGRQFSNSRSEMNVSTLELGDSALYLCASSLGLAETGDTQYFGPGTRLTVL.

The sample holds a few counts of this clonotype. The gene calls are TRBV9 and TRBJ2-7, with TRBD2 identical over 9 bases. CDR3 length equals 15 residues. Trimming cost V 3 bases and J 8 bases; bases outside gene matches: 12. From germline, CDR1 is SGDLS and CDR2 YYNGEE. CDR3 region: CASSGGSSGGGQQYF. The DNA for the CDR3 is TGTGCCAGCAGCGGGGGAAGTAGCGGGGGCGGGCAGCAGTACTTC.